In its sample, the clone carrying this TCR beta chain was seen many times. Its target is unknown. This record belongs to a study of T cells in Graves' hyperthyroidism and ophthalmopathy. Regions amplified from RNA transcripts were the TCR beta CDR3 regions. HTBI primers drove first-round RT-PCR of the TCR CDR3. One entry per CDR3 protein, called by TCRdb with MiXCR from the multiplex PCR reads. The table has about half a million distinct CDR3 sequences, around 16% seen once. Ophthalmopathy patients had moderate-to-severe active disease, CAS ≥3, NOSPECS ≥4, and disease duration under 3 months. Together with thyroid ultrasound, orbital computed tomography, serum thyroxine and TRAb, clinical symptoms were used for diagnoses. Study results and caveats: Ophthalmopathy, which appeared later, was predicted by the model a median approximately 6.7 months before onset.

The V and J ends lost 5 bases and 6 bases respectively, with 16 bases between them. The CDR3 is made up of 14 amino acids. Germline CDR1 GTSNPN, CDR2 SVGIG (reference sequence). The rearrangement links TRBV30 to TRBJ1-4; D may be TRBD1 (5 bases). The TCR sequence derives from a woman in her twenties or thirties with Graves' ophthalmopathy. The sequencing sample was made of blood. CDR3 region: CAWGHSAGHEKLFF. The CDR3 region has the DNA TGTGCCTGGGGCCATTCGGCGGGACATGAAAAACTGTTTTTT.